Presented here are 30 T cell receptor beta chains from one specimen sequenced in a study of T cells after yellow fever vaccination. One entry per CDR3 protein, called by TCRdb with MiXCR from the 5' RACE reads. The sample yields around 550,000 distinct CDR3 sequences, 15% to 20% seen once. This material consisted of PBMCs, taken 15 days after the yellow fever booster vaccination. The receptors were gathered from a man aged 25 to 40 who received the YFV17D yellow fever vaccine.

This clonotype was picked up a small number of times. This sequence joins TRBV5-1 and TRBJ2-2, with unresolved D. This CDR3 spans 14 amino acids. V was trimmed by 1 base and J by 5 bases, leaving 9 bases between them. Germline V gene sequence: CDR1 SGHRS, CDR2 YFSETQ. The CDR3 sequence: CASSLSSPTGELFF. In DNA, the CDR3 is TGCGCCAGCAGCTTGAGTAGCCCGACCGGGGAGCTGTTTTTT.

Here the CDR3 reads CASSQGVARDNEQFF. The CDR3 DNA follows: TGCGCCAGCAGCCAAGGCGTAGCAAGAGACAATGAGCAGTTCTTC. The chain links TRBV4-1 to TRBJ2-1; D not resolved. Germline V gives CDR1 MGHRA, CDR2 YSYEKL. CDR3 length equals 15 residues. Trimming took off 1 base at V and 5 bases at J, with 12 bases between the two ends.

This clonotype turned up a few times. This chain uses TRBV29-1 with TRBJ2-5, with a possible D match to TRBD1 (7 bases). The V end was cut by 3 bases, the J end by 4 bases, with 30 bases between. CDR3 size: 19 residues. Germline values: CDR1 SQVTM, CDR2 ANQGSEA. As DNA, the CDR3 is TGCAGCGTTGAGGAGGGGGCAGGGGGTCCCGACACAGCACCAGAGACCCAGTACTTC. Protein: CSVEEGAGGPDTAPETQYF.

A few counts support this clonotype. The CDR3 coding sequence is TGTGCCAGCAGTTTGACTAGCGGGAGTGCTGAGCAGTTCTTC. It is translated as CASSLTSGSAEQFF. The chain uses TRBV7-8 and TRBJ2-1; 12 nucleotides match TRBD2. Germline V gene sequence: CDR1 SGHVS, CDR2 FQNEAQ. V gave up 6 bases and J gave up 9 bases; unmatched junction bases: 6. CDR3 length: 14 residues.

A few counts support this clonotype. The V call is TRBV7-2, the J call TRBJ2-2, with 7 nucleotides matching TRBD2. Trimming cost V 5 bases and J 3 bases; bases outside gene matches: 12. Per the germline V gene, CDR1 is SGHTA and CDR2 is FQGNSA. CDR3 length equals 17 residues. The CDR3 protein is CASSKVSGGSYTGELFF. DNA for the CDR3: TGTGCCAGCAGCAAGGTTTCCGGCGGGAGCTACACCGGGGAGCTGTTTTTT.

This chain uses TRBV10-1 with TRBJ2-1; 9 bases align to TRBD2. The germline CDR1 and CDR2 sequences are WNHNN and SYGVQD (reference sequence). V lost 4 bases, J lost 7 bases, and 8 bases stayed unmatched. The CDR3 is made up of 15 amino acids. The CDR3 loop reads CASSVDSGGRNEQFF. For the CDR3, the DNA is TGCGCCAGCAGTGTCGATAGCGGGGGAAGGAATGAGCAGTTCTTC.

The chain couples TRBV21-1 to TRBJ2-7; the table names TRBD2, a call not compared with the DNA. TRBV21-1 corresponds to a pseudogene. The length of the CDR3 is 17 residues. The CDR3 here is CASSTIKWGPKGCEQYF. In DNA form, the CDR3 reads TGTGCCAGCAGCACTATAAAATGGGGCCCCAAGGGCTGCGAGCAGTACTTC.

V is TRBV7-2 and J is TRBJ2-1; no firm D call. The CDR3 is made up of 13 amino acids. The V gene's germline CDR1 is SGHTA and CDR2 FQGNSA. V was cut by 5 bases and J by 5 bases, with 10 bases left in between. The CDR3 nucleotides are TGTGCCAGCAGCCTGACCGTAGACAATGAGCAGTTCTTC. This codes for CASSLTVDNEQFF.

This clonotype was picked up many times. J is TRBJ1-6 and V is TRBV4-2; 9 bases map to TRBD1. Germline V CDR1 and CDR2: LGHNA, YNFKEQ. Trimming removed 1 base from V and 5 bases from J; junction bases left unmatched: 0. CDR3 size: 15 residues. In DNA form, the CDR3 reads TGTGCCAGCAGCCAAGGGACAGGGGATAATTCACCCCTCCACTTT. Translating gives CASSQGTGDNSPLHF.

The chain links TRBV20-1 to TRBJ2-7, with 9 bases matching TRBD2. Germline lookup yields CDR1 DFQATT and CDR2 SNEGSKA (reference sequence). V shed 0 bases, J shed 4 bases, and the junction held 10 bases outside the gene matches. CDR3 length: 16 residues. The CDR3: CSARDLITSGSYEQYF. The DNA for the CDR3 is TGCAGTGCTAGAGATCTCATAACTAGCGGGTCTTACGAGCAGTACTTC.

This chain links TRBV11-2 with TRBJ2-7; D not resolved. Germline CDR1 SGHAT, CDR2 FQNNGV. The CDR3 runs to 14 residues. V was clipped by 5 bases and J by 2 bases, with 13 bases between them. The CDR3 DNA follows: TGTGCCAGCAGCCCTGGTGCCGGTACCTACGAGCAGTACTTC. Translation: CASSPGAGTYEQYF.

The chain recombines TRBV20-1 with TRBJ2-1; D gene ambiguous. The germline V gene encodes CDR1 DFQATT and CDR2 SNEGSKA (reference sequence). Trimming took off 8 bases at V and 5 bases at J, with 13 bases between the two ends. The CDR3 loop spans 12 amino acids. CDR3 region: CSLDDGHNEQFF. DNA for the CDR3: TGCAGTCTGGACGACGGACACAATGAGCAGTTCTTC.

This clonotype appeared a few times. V usage is TRBV5-1 and J usage is TRBJ2-7; TRBD1 matches 12 bases. V shed 2 bases, J shed 5 bases, and the junction held 2 bases outside the gene matches. This CDR3 region has 14 residues. CDR1 and CDR2 from the germline V gene are SGHRS and YFSETQ. As DNA, the CDR3 is TGCGCCAGCAGCTTCCGGGACAGGGGGCACGAGCAGTACTTC. This encodes CASSFRDRGHEQYF.

The table lists this clonotype with a few counts. The gene calls are TRBV7-2 and TRBJ2-7, with TRBD1 matching over 7 bases. The V gene end was trimmed by 5 bases and the J gene end by 3 bases; junction bases not matched to a gene: 7. Germline lookup yields CDR1 SGHTA and CDR2 FQGNSA. CDR3 length: 14 residues. CDR3 nucleotide sequence: TGTGCCAGCAGCATTACTACAGGGGACTACGAGCAGTACTTC. This gives the protein CASSITTGDYEQYF.

This clonotype was seen a few times. This chain connects TRBV6-5 to TRBJ2-5, with 10 bases that match TRBD1. V trimming: 2 bases; J trimming: 3 bases; junction bases outside the gene matches: 15. This CDR3 spans 19 amino acids. The germline V gene encodes CDR1 MNHEY and CDR2 SVGAGI. The CDR3 DNA follows: TGTGCCAGCAGTTACCCCCGACCCCCGACAGGGGGCGAAAAAGAGACCCAGTACTTC. This translates into CASSYPRPPTGGEKETQYF.

The chain uses TRBV5-1 and TRBJ2-7; D gene ambiguous. Germline V gene lookup returns CDR1 SGHRS and CDR2 YFSETQ. This CDR3 spans 16 amino acids. The ends were cut back, 0 bases at V and 3 bases at J, with 16 bases in the middle. This CDR3 reads CASSLGPEQTDYEQYF. The CDR3 region has the DNA TGCGCCAGCAGCTTGGGACCTGAACAAACAGACTACGAGCAGTACTTC.

V usage is TRBV20-1 and J usage is TRBJ2-1; the D gene is possibly TRBD1 (6 bases). Germline lookup yields CDR1 DFQATT and CDR2 SNEGSKA (reference sequence). The CDR3 loop spans 14 amino acids. Trimming took off 2 bases at V and 5 bases at J, with 13 bases between the two ends. CDR3 nucleotide sequence: TGCAGTGCTAGAACAGGGCCCCAAGACAATGAGCAGTTCTTC. Encoded protein: CSARTGPQDNEQFF.

This clonotype was counted a few times. V gene TRBV30 combines with J gene TRBJ2-3, with D hard to call. This CDR3 has 12 residues. The V gene lost 4 bases and the J gene lost 8 bases, with 13 bases spanning the gap. Germline V gene lookup returns CDR1 GTSNPN and CDR2 SVGIG (reference sequence). CDR3 DNA sequence: TGTGCCTGGACCCCTCTAGACACTACGCAGTATTTT. Residues: CAWTPLDTTQYF.

This clonotype was counted only a few times. The rearrangement links TRBV7-9 to TRBJ2-7; D could derive from TRBD1 or TRBD2 (5 bases each). CDR1 SEHNR and CDR2 FQNEAQ come from the germline V gene (reference sequence). The CDR3 is 15 residues long. Trimming shortened V by 7 bases and J by 2 bases, and 18 bases separated the two germline ends. The CDR3 DNA is TGTGCCAGCACCCATCGGGGCAGCCTGGCCTACGAGCAGTACTTC. It specifies CASTHRGSLAYEQYF.

The rearrangement links TRBV12-3 or TRBV12-4 to TRBJ1-1; D is uncertain. Trimming left V 5 bases short and J 4 bases short, with 14 bases between. The CDR3 has 14 residues. As DNA, the CDR3 is TGTGCCAGCAGTCGGACTTCTATGGGCACTGAAGCTTTCTTT. Protein: CASSRTSMGTEAFF.

This sequence joins TRBV29-1 and TRBJ1-1, with unresolved D. This CDR3 is 13 amino acids long. CDR1 SQVTM and CDR2 ANQGSEA come from the germline V gene. The V and J ends lost 4 bases and 2 bases respectively, with 11 bases between them. The CDR3 protein is CSVAAGGNTEAFF. The DNA for the CDR3 is TGCAGCGTTGCAGCCGGTGGCAACACTGAAGCTTTCTTT. The full variable domain, completed using reference TRBV29-1 and TRBJ1-1, is SAVISQKPSRDICQRGTSLTIQCQVDSQVTMMFWYRQQPGQSLTLIATANQGSEATYESGFVIDKFPISRPNLTFSTLTVSNMSPEDSSIYLCSVAAGGNTEAFFGQGTRLTVV.

The rearrangement links TRBV4-1 to TRBJ2-5; TRBD1 or TRBD2 may be the D gene (5 bases each). Trimming took off 2 bases at V and 4 bases at J, with 14 bases between the two ends. Germline V gene sequence: CDR1 MGHRA, CDR2 YSYEKL. The CDR3 contains 15 residues. The CDR3 sequence: CASSQSATGGETQYF. The CDR3 DNA is TGCGCCAGCAGCCAAAGCGCAACTGGGGGAGAGACCCAGTACTTC.

Comment on this clonotype: Germline is not matched at one junction end, which may reflect a read error. The V and J genes are TRBV28 and TRBJ2-3; D is undetermined. The germline V gene encodes CDR1 MDHEN and CDR2 SYDVKM. The CDR3 has 16 residues. The CDR3 DNA sequence: TGTGCCATCAGTCCCAGACCCAGATTCGGCACAGATACGCAGTATTTT. Translation gives CAISPRPRFGTDTQYF.

This clonotype has a handful of counts. CDR3 protein: CASTPTSGRLYNEQFF. DNA for the CDR3: TGTGCCAGCACCCCGACTAGCGGGAGACTCTACAATGAGCAGTTCTTC. The J gene is TRBJ2-1, the V gene TRBV6-2 or TRBV6-3, with 12 positions matching TRBD2. The V gene's germline CDR1 is MNHEY and CDR2 SVGEGT. Unmatched junction bases numbered 7, after V lost 7 bases and J lost 3 bases. There are 16 residues in the CDR3.

In this sample, this clonotype turned up a few times. The rearrangement uses TRBV3-1 and TRBJ1-3; a weak D match, TRBD1 (5 bases). The CDR3 consists of 15 residues. With 6 bases removed from V and 0 bases from J, the gap between germline ends came to 12 bases. CDR1 and CDR2 (germline): LGHDT, YNNKEL (reference sequence). The DNA for the CDR3 is TGTGCCAGCAGTCGGACAACGAGCTCTGGAAACACCATATATTTT. Protein product: CASSRTTSSGNTIYF. The variable domain in full, completed from reference TRBV3-1 and TRBJ1-3, reads DTAVSQTPKYLVTQMGNDKSIKCEQNLGHDTMYWYKQDSKKFLKIMFSYNNKELIINETVPNRFSPKSPDKAHLNLHINSLELGDSAVYFCASSRTTSSGNTIYFGEGSWLTVV.

V is TRBV7-2 and J is TRBJ2-2; perhaps TRBD1 as D (6 bases). Germline CDR1 is SGHTA and CDR2 is FQGNSA. Trimming removed 5 bases at V and 3 bases at J, with 16 bases between. CDR3 length: 16 residues. The DNA for the CDR3 is TGTGCCAGCAGCATCCAGATTGGACAGCACACCGGGGAGCTGTTTTTT. Its translation is CASSIQIGQHTGELFF.

This clonotype was counted between two and nine times. The gene calls are TRBV10-3 and TRBJ2-1; a weak D match, TRBD2 (6 bases). The CDR3 loop spans 12 amino acids. Germline CDR1 ENHRY, CDR2 SYGVKD. V was cut by 9 bases and J by 6 bases, with 12 bases left in between. The CDR3 sequence is CAITGTSNEQFF. In DNA, the CDR3 is TGTGCCATAACCGGGACTTCCAATGAGCAGTTCTTC.

This clonotype appeared a few times. The CDR3 spells CAIAGTGTQNSPLHF. DNA of the CDR3: TGTGCCATCGCCGGAACCGGGACTCAGAATTCACCCCTCCACTTT. V is TRBV10-3 and J is TRBJ1-6; D is perhaps TRBD1 (5 bases). Germline CDR1 reads ENHRY; CDR2 reads SYGVKD. This CDR3 is 15 amino acids long. The germline V and J ends were trimmed by 8 bases and 7 bases, with 18 bases remaining between them.

The chain couples TRBV6-2 or TRBV6-3 to TRBJ2-5; the D is unclear. This CDR3 has 15 amino acids. Germline V gene data show CDR1 as MNHEY and CDR2 as SVGEGT. V dropped 0 bases and J dropped 4 bases, with 12 bases sitting between them. The CDR3 coding sequence is TGTGCCAGCAGTTACTCAGGACCCGTGGGAGAGACCCAGTACTTC. The encoded protein is CASSYSGPVGETQYF.

CDR3 region: CASSRLAGEYNEQYF. The CDR3 nucleotides are TGTGCCAGCAGCCGACTAGCGGGAGAGTACAACGAGCAGTACTTC. The chain employs TRBV5-5 and TRBJ2-7; 12 bases match TRBD2. Germline V gives CDR1 SGHKS, CDR2 YYEKEE (reference sequence). V dropped 4 bases and J dropped 5; count of bases not matched to a gene: 7. This CDR3 region has 15 residues.